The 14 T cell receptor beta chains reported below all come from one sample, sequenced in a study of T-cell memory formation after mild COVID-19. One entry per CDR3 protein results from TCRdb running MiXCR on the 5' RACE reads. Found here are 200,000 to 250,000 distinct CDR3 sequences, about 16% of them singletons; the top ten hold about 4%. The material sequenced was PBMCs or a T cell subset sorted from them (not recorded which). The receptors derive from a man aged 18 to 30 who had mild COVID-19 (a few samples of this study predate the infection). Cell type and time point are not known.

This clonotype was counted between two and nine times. The CDR3 sequence: CASKLDMRSTEAFF. CDR3 bases: TGTGCCAGCAAGCTGGATATGAGGAGCACTGAAGCTTTCTTT. The chain carries TRBV2 and TRBJ1-1; D gene unclear. The ends were cut back, 7 bases at V and 4 bases at J, with 16 bases in the middle. Per the germline V gene, CDR1 is SNHLY and CDR2 is FYNNEI. The CDR3 is made up of 14 amino acids.

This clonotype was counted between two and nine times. The CDR3 reads CASSANSNQPQHF. The CDR3 region has the DNA TGTGCCAGCAGTGCTAATAGCAATCAGCCCCAGCATTTT. The chain has TRBV6-4 and TRBJ1-5, with D unclear. CDR3 size: 13 residues. Germline CDR1 reads MRHNA; CDR2 reads SNTAGT. Trimming removed 4 bases from V and 0 bases from J, with 4 bases in between.

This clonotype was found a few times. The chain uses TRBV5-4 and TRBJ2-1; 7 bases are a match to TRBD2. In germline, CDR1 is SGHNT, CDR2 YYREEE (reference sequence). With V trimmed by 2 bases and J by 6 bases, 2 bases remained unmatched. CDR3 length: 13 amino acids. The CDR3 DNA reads TGTGCCAGCAGCTTTACGGGGGGCAATGAGCAGTTCTTC. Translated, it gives CASSFTGGNEQFF.

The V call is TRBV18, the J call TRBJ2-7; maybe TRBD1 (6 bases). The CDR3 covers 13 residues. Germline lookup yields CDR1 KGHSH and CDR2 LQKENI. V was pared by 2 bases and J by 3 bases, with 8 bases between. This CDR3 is CASSPDRHYEQYF. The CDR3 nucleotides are TGTGCCAGCTCACCAGACAGGCACTACGAGCAGTACTTC.

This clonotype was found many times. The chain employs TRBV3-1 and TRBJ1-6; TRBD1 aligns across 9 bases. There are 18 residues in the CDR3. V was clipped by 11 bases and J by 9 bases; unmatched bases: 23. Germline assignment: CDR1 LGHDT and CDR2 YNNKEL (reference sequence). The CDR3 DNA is TGTGCCTCCAGCGGTGGGGGACAGGGTCATTGGGTTGGTTCACCCCTCCACTTT. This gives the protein CASSGGGQGHWVGSPLHF.

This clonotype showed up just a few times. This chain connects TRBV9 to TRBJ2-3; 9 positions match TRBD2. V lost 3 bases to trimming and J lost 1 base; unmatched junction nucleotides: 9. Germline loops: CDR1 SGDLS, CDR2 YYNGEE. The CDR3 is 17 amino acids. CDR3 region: CASSAGLARGGTDTQYF. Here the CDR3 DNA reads TGTGCCAGCAGCGCAGGACTAGCGCGGGGAGGCACAGATACGCAGTATTTT. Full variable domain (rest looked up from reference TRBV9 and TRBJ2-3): DSGVTQTPKHLITATGQRVTLRCSPRSGDLSVYWYQQSLDQGLQFLIQYYNGEERAKGNILERFSAQQFPDLHSELNLSSLELGDSALYFCASSAGLARGGTDTQYFGPGTRLTVL.

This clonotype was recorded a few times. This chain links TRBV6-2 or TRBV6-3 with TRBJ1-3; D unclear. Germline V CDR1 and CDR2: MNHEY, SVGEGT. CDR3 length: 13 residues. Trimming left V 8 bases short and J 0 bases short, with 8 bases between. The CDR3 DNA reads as TGTGCCAGCCTGGACCACTCTGGAAACACCATATATTTT. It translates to CASLDHSGNTIYF.

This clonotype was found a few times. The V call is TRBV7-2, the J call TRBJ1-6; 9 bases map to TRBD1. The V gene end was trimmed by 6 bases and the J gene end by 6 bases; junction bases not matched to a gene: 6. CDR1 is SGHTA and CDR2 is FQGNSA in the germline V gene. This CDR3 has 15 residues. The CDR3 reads CASSQQGALNSPLHF. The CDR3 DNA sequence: TGTGCCAGCAGTCAACAGGGGGCTCTTAATTCACCCCTCCACTTT.

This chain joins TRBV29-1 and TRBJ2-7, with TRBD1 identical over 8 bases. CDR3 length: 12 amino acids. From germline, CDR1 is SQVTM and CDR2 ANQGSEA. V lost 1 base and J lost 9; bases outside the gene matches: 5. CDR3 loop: CSVEGQGNGQYF. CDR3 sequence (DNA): TGCAGCGTTGAAGGACAGGGGAACGGGCAGTACTTC.

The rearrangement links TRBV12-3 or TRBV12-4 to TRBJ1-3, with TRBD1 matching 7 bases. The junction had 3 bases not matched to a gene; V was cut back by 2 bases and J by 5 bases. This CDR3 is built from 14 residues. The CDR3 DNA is TGTGCCAGCAGTTTACCACAGGGGAGAAACACCATATATTTT. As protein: CASSLPQGRNTIYF.

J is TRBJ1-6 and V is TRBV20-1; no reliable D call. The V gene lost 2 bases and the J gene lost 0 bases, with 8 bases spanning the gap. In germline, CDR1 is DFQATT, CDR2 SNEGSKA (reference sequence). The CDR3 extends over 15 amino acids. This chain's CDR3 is CSARPAGSYNSPLHF. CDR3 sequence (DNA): TGCAGTGCTAGACCTGCAGGCTCCTATAATTCACCCCTCCACTTT.

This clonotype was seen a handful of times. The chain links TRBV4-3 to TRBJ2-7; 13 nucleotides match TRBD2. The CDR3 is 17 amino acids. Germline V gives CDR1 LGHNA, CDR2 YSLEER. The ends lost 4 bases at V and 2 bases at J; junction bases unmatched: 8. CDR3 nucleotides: TGCGCCAGCAGCCCTCGGACTAGCGGGGGCGAGGCCTACGAGCAGTACTTC. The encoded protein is CASSPRTSGGEAYEQYF.

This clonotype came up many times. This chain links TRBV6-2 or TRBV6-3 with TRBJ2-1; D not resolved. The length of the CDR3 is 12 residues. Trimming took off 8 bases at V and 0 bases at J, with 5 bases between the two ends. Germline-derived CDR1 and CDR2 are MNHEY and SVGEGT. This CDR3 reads CASCTSYNEQFF. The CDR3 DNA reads TGTGCCAGCTGTACCTCCTACAATGAGCAGTTCTTC.

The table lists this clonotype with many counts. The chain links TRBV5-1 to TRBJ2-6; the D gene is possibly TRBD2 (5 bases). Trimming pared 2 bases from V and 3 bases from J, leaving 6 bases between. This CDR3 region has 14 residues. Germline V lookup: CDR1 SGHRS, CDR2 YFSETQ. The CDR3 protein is CASSLRDGANVLTF. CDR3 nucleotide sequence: TGCGCCAGCAGCTTACGGGATGGGGCCAACGTCCTGACTTTC.